This record concerns one T cell receptor (beta chain) sequence. Its target is not known. The data were produced by immunoSEQ multiplex PCR, yet TCRdb's version contains in-frame clones alone and is incomplete. The sample lists approximately 100,000 clones, about 87% occurring once. The data were obtained in a study of T cell responses to AZD1222 COVID-19 vaccine. Regarding the study as a whole: At study baseline, merely several AZD1222 recipients were seropositive. Vaccination with two AZD1222 doses was followed by a rise in Spike-specific TCR breadth and depth. CD4 TCRs linked to vaccination spanned spike, dominating at 160-218 and 743-854. Targeting of unmutated variant regions was reportedly seen in nearly half of spike-specific TCRs.

Germline assignment: CDR1 SGHTA and CDR2 FQGNSA. Trimming removed 1 base from V and 2 bases from J, with 11 bases in between. The CDR3 loop spans 15 amino acids. This rearrangement joins TRBV7-2 to TRBJ1-2; D unresolved. This material consisted of peripheral blood, taken on day 0 of AZD1222 vaccination. This sequence originates from an adult in good health. The CDR3 bases are TGTGCCAGCAGCTTAGGGTTCACAGTAAACTATGGCTACACCTTC. It is translated as CASSLGFTVNYGYTF.